This TCR beta chain originates from a study of T cells expressing NK-cell markers. With regard to this clonotype: The antigen is unknown.

After re-calling the 5' RACE reads, TCRdb lists one entry per CDR3 protein, DNA absent. The sample has about 390,000 distinct CDR3 sequences. The CDR3 covers 15 residues. Germline-derived CDR1 and CDR2 are SGHDN and FVKESK. Study-level results: About 1.0-7.0% of CD8+ T cells in about six donors belonged to dominant NKG2C+ clonotypes. Certain NKG2C+ T cell clones were expanded, and their HCMV specificity remained unclear.

This TCR derives from a woman between 50 and 59 years old in good health. This chain connects TRBV14 to TRBJ1-3. The material sequenced was blood T cells: a sorted CD56 or NKG2C T cell subset, CD4+ or CD8+ T cells, or bulk PBMC T cells (not recorded which). CDR3 amino acids: CASSHAGTWGNTIYF.